This record concerns one T cell receptor (beta chain) sequence. The antigen is not known. The data were obtained in a study of T cells after yellow fever vaccination. Each CDR3 protein gets one entry after TCRdb re-called the 5' RACE reads with MiXCR. The repertoire holds about 340,000 distinct CDR3 sequences, 8.7% seen once, with over 15% in the top ten. Whole-study findings and limits: Contaminating bulk clonotypes could be abundant in FACS-sorted repertoires.

The CDR3 length is 16 residues. Germline V gives CDR1 MNHEY, CDR2 SMNVEV (reference sequence). Trimming removed 2 bases from V and 5 bases from J, with 16 bases in between. The receptor was isolated from a man younger than 35 who received the YFV17D yellow fever vaccine. The specimen was PBMCs, collected on the day of the first yellow fever vaccination. The chain recombines TRBV27 with TRBJ1-5; no definite D call. CDR3 nucleotide sequence: TGTGCCAGCAGTTTAGAAGCGACCCGGTTCGATCAGCCCCAGCATTTT. Amino acid sequence: CASSLEATRFDQPQHF.